The clone carrying this T cell receptor beta chain was counted between two and nine times. Its antigen is not known. The data were obtained in a study of T cell repertoires in cytomegalovirus infection. Study at large: It can be stated that public TCR beta signatures indicated CMV infection as well as a matching HLA type. Study observations and caveats: CMV-specific TCR beta clonotypes restricted by HLA-C were the ones dominating the ex vivo response.

TCRdb recomputed calls from the reads with MiXCR, one row per CDR3 protein. The sample yields about 460,000 distinct CDR3 sequences, 10% to 12% seen once. There are 16 residues in the CDR3. The ends lost 6 bases at V and 5 bases at J; junction bases unmatched: 9. Germline V lookup: CDR1 SNHLY, CDR2 FYNNEI. The sequencing sample was made of PBMCs. The receptor was isolated from a human donor in good health (CMV status not recorded). Some clones in this sample may be carry-over from other donors' samples. The gene calls are TRBV2 and TRBJ1-6, with TRBD1 identical over 8 bases. Written as DNA, the CDR3 is TGTGCCAGCAGCCTACAGGGGGTAGTTGATAATTCACCCCTCCACTTT. Translation gives CASSLQGVVDNSPLHF.